This record covers a single TCR beta chain. The antigen is unknown. These data are taken from a study of memory CD4+ T cells and cytomegalovirus serostatus. Germline values: CDR1 LNHDA, CDR2 SQIVND (reference sequence). The CDR3 runs to 14 residues. With V trimmed by 7 bases and J by 5 bases, 10 bases remained unmatched. Repertoires were generated with immunoSEQ multiplex PCR, while TCRdb's copy carries only in-frame clones and drops some. The sample has 40,000 to 55,000 clones, 78% seen once. The sort gate was single viable CD3+CD4+CD8-CD45RO+ cells for memory CD4+ T cells. After thawing, CD4+ T cells were positively selected. Findings and caveats of the study: CD4+ memory repertoires contained about 40% of the roughly 160 reported CMV TCRbeta sequences.

The sequence was collected from an adult in good health and CMV-seronegative. This chain connects TRBV19 to TRBJ2-7; TRBD2 aligns across 8 bases. The specimen was memory CD4+ T cells from blood. In DNA form, the CDR3 reads TGTGCCAGTACTCTATCCCTGACTAGCGACGAGCAGTACTTC. Translating gives CASTLSLTSDEQYF.